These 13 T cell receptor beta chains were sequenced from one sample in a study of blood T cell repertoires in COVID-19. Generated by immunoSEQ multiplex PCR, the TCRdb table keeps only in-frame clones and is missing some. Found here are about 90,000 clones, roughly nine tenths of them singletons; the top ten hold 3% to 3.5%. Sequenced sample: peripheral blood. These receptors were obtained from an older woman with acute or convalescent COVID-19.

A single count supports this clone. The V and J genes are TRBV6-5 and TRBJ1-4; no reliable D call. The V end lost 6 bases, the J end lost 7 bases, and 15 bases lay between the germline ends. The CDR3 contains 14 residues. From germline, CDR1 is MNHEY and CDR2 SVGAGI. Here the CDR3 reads CASRTDISGEKLFF. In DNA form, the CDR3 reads TGTGCCAGCAGGACCGACATATCAGGTGAAAAACTGTTTTTT.

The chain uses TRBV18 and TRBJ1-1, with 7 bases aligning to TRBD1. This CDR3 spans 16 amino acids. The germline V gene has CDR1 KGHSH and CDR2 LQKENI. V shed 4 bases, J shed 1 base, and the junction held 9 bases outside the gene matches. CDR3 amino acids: CASSLRVRQGNTEAFF. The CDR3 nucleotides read TGTGCCAGCTCACTACGCGTGCGACAGGGGAACACTGAAGCTTTCTTT.

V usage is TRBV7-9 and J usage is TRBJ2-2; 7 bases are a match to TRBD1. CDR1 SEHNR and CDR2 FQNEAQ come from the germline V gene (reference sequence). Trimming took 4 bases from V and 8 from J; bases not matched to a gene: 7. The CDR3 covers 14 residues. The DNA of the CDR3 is TGTGCCAGCAGCTACAGGGGCACCGCTGGGGAGCTGTTTTTT. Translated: CASSYRGTAGELFF.

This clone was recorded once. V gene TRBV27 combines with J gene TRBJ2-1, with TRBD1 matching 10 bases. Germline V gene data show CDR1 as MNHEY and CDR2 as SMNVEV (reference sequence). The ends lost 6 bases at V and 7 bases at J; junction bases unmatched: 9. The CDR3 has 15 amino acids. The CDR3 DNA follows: TGTGCCAGCAGGATAGACAGGGGGCGTTATAATGAGCAGTTCTTC. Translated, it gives CASRIDRGRYNEQFF.

CDR3 protein: CASSQDRRQGVTGANVLTF. The CDR3, as DNA: TGTGCCAGCAGCCAAGACCGGAGACAGGGGGTGACTGGGGCCAACGTCCTGACTTTC. J is TRBJ2-6 and V is TRBV3-1 (or the pseudogene TRBV3-2), with 9 nucleotides matching TRBD1. The V gene's germline CDR1 is LGHDT and CDR2 YNNKEL (reference sequence). This CDR3 contains 19 residues. The trim removed 0 bases at V and 2 bases at J, leaving 8 bases unmatched.

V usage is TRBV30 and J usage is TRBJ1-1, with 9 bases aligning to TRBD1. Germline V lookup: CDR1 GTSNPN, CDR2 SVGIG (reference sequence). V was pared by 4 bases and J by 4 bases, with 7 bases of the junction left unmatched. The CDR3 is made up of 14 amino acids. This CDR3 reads CAWTLTGGGTEAFF. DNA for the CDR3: TGTGCCTGGACCCTAACAGGGGGCGGCACTGAAGCTTTCTTT.

Here the CDR3 DNA reads TGTGCCAGCAACCCTAGCCCGAGGAGGAACACTGAAGCTTTCTTT. This encodes CASNPSPRRNTEAFF. The chain is built from TRBV7-2 and TRBJ1-1; D is unclear. V lost 7 bases and J lost 1, with 16 bases in between. The CDR3 spans 15 residues. CDR1 and CDR2 from the germline V gene are SGHTA and FQGNSA.

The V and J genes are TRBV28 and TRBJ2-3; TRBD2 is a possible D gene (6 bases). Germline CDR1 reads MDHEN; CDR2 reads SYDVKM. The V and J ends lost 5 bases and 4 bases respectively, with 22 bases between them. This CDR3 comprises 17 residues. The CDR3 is CASSDGNRRAGSDTQYF. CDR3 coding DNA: TGTGCCAGCAGTGACGGCAACCGGAGGGCAGGCTCAGATACGCAGTATTTT.

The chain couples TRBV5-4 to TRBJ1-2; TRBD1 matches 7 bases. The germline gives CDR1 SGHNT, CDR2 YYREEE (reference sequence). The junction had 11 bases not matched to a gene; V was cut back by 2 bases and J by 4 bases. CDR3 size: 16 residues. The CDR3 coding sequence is TGTGCCAGCAGCTTTGAGGGGGCCAATACTATCTATGGCTACACCTTC. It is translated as CASSFEGANTIYGYTF. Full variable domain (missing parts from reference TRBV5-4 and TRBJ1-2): ETGVTQSPTHLIKTRGQQVTLRCSSQSGHNTVSWYQQALGQGPQFIFQYYREEENGRGNFPPRFSGLQFPNYSSELNVNALELDDSALYLCASSFEGANTIYGYTFGSGTRLTVV.

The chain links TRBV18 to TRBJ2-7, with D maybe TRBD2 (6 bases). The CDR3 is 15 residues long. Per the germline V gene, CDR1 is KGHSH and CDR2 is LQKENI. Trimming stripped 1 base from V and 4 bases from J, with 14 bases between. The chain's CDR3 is CASSPQPSAQYEQYF. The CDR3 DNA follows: TGTGCCAGCTCACCACAGCCTAGCGCCCAATACGAGCAGTACTTC. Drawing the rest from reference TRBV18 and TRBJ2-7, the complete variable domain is NAGVMQNPRHLVRRRGQEARLRCSPMKGHSHVYWYRQLPEEGLKFMVYLQKENIIDESGMPKERFSAEFPKEGPSILRIQQVVRGDSAAYFCASSPQPSAQYEQYFGPGTRLTVT.

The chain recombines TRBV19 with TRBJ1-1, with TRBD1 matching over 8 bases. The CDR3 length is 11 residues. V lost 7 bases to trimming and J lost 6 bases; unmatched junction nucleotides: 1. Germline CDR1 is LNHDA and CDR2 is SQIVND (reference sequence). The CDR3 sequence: CASKTGAEAFF. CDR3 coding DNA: TGTGCCAGTAAGACAGGGGCTGAAGCTTTCTTT.

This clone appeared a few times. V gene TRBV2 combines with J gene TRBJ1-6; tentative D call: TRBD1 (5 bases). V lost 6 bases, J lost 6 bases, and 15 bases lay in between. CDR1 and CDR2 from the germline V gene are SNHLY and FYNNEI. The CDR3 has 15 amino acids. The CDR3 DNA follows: TGTGCCAGCAGGCCCGACAGAACAAGTAATTCACCCCTCCACTTT. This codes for CASRPDRTSNSPLHF.

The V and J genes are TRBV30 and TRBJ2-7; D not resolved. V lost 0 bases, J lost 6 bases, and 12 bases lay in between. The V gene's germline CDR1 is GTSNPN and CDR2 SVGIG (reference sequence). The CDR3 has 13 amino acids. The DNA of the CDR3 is TGTGCCTGGAGTGTACCCGGCGGCGCCGAGCAGTACTTC. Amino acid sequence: CAWSVPGGAEQYF.